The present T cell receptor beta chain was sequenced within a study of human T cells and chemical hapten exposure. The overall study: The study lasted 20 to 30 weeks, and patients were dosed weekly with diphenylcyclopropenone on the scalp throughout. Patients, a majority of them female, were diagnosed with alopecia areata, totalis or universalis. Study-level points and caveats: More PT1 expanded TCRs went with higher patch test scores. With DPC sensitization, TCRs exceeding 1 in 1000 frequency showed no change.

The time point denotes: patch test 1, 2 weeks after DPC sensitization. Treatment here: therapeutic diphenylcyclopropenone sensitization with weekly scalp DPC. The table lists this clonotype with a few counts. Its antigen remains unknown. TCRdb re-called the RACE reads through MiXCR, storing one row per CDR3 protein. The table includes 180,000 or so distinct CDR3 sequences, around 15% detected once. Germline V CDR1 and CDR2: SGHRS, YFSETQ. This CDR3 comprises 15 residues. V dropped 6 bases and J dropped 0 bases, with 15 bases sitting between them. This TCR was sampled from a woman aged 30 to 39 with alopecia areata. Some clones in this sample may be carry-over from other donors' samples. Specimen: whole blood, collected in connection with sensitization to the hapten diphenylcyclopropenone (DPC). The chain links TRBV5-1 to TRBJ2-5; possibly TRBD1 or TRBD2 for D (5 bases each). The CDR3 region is CASTAGAAHQETQYF. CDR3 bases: TGCGCCAGCACCGCCGGGGCGGCGCACCAAGAGACCCAGTACTTC.